This is a list of T cell receptor beta chains from one sample in a study of blood T cell repertoires in COVID-19. Clones were read by immunoSEQ multiplex PCR, and TCRdb kept only the in-frame ones, dropping some. Among under 60,000 clones listed, approximately 82% were seen once. The sequencing input was peripheral blood. These TCRs come from a human donor in a cohort sampled during active COVID-19. CDR3s include the opening cysteine and the closing phenylalanine or tryptophan. The order of the fields is D gene, clone size, V gene, J gene, CDR3 protein, CDR3 DNA. D genes are given only for firm matches. Not all rows give a size; the values are once, few, many and, for expanded clones, a class.

d_call: NA
clone_size: NA
v_call: TRBV20-1
j_call: TRBJ2-1
cdr3_aa: CSAGTKQFF
cdr3_nt: TGCAGTGCCGGGACAAAGCAGTTCTTC

d_call: TRBD2
clone_size: NA
v_call: TRBV9
j_call: TRBJ2-2
cdr3_aa: CASSAISGGATGELFF
cdr3_nt: TGTGCCAGCAGCGCGATTAGCGGGGGGGCGACCGGGGAGCTGTTTTTT

d_call: TRBD1
clone_size: medium-sized
v_call: TRBV9
j_call: TRBJ2-2
cdr3_aa: CASSDFPGQGVNGAEVTDTGELFF
cdr3_nt: TGTGCCAGCAGCGATTTCCCGGGACAGGGGGTAAATGGGGCTGAGGTGACAGACACCGGGGAGCTGTTTTTT

d_call: TRBD2
clone_size: NA
v_call: TRBV10-3
j_call: TRBJ2-7
cdr3_aa: CAISTGTSGHEQYF
cdr3_nt: TGTGCCATCAGTACCGGGACTAGCGGGCACGAGCAGTACTTC

d_call: TRBD1
clone_size: NA
v_call: TRBV18
j_call: TRBJ1-1
cdr3_aa: CASSPLKWDSKTEAFF
cdr3_nt: TGTGCCAGCTCACCCTTGAAATGGGACAGCAAGACTGAAGCTTTCTTT

d_call: TRBD1
clone_size: NA
v_call: TRBV10-2
j_call: TRBJ1-5
cdr3_aa: CASRGQAYSNQPQHF
cdr3_nt: TGCGCCAGCAGGGGACAGGCCTATAGCAATCAGCCCCAGCATTTT

d_call: NA
clone_size: NA
v_call: TRBV19
j_call: TRBJ1-6
cdr3_aa: CASSIRRGGSSYNSPLHF
cdr3_nt: TGTGCCAGTAGTATACGTCGGGGAGGCAGCTCCTATAATTCACCCCTCCACTTT

d_call: TRBD1
clone_size: NA
v_call: TRBV30
j_call: TRBJ1-2
cdr3_aa: CAWRQPGQGNYGYTF
cdr3_nt: TGTGCCTGGAGGCAACCGGGACAGGGGAACTATGGCTACACCTTC

d_call: TRBD1
clone_size: once
v_call: TRBV4-1
j_call: TRBJ1-1
cdr3_aa: CASSLREGRVTGSFYTEAFF
cdr3_nt: TGCGCCAGCAGCCTAAGGGAAGGAAGGGTGACAGGGTCGTTTTATACTGAAGCTTTCTTT

d_call: TRBD1
clone_size: once
v_call: TRBV3-1/TRBV3-2
j_call: TRBJ2-7
cdr3_aa: CASSQPDRAIYEQYF
cdr3_nt: TGTGCCAGCAGCCAACCGGACAGGGCGATCTACGAGCAGTACTTC

d_call: NA
clone_size: NA
v_call: TRBV5-1
j_call: TRBJ2-6
cdr3_aa: CASSFWGALISGANVLTF
cdr3_nt: TGCGCCAGCAGCTTTTGGGGAGCTCTAATCTCTGGGGCCAACGTCCTGACTTTC

d_call: NA
clone_size: NA
v_call: TRBV3-1/TRBV3-2
j_call: TRBJ2-7
cdr3_aa: CASSQVSGPYEQYF
cdr3_nt: TGTGCCAGCAGCCAAGTGAGCGGACCCTACGAGCAGTACTTC

d_call: NA
clone_size: NA
v_call: TRBV7-9
j_call: TRBJ2-1
cdr3_aa: CASSSLVKGDEQFF
cdr3_nt: TGTGCCAGCAGCTCACTTGTAAAGGGGGATGAGCAGTTCTTC

d_call: NA
clone_size: NA
v_call: TRBV7-2
j_call: TRBJ2-1
cdr3_aa: CASSSRKGLGYNEQFF
cdr3_nt: TGTGCCAGCAGCTCCCGGAAGGGGCTCGGGTACAATGAGCAGTTCTTC

d_call: TRBD2
clone_size: NA
v_call: TRBV6-6
j_call: TRBJ2-1
cdr3_aa: CASSQPTSGGYNEQFF
cdr3_nt: TGTGCCAGCAGCCAACCGACTAGCGGGGGATACAATGAGCAGTTCTTC

d_call: NA
clone_size: NA
v_call: TRBV6-5
j_call: TRBJ2-5
cdr3_aa: CASSYRGGQQETQYF
cdr3_nt: TGTGCCAGCAGTTACCGTGGAGGACAGCAAGAGACCCAGTACTTC

d_call: TRBD1
clone_size: NA
v_call: TRBV5-1
j_call: TRBJ2-5
cdr3_aa: CASSLVRTGDQETQYF
cdr3_nt: TGCGCCAGCAGCTTGGTTAGGACAGGAGACCAAGAGACCCAGTACTTC

d_call: NA
clone_size: NA
v_call: TRBV7-8
j_call: TRBJ2-2
cdr3_aa: CASSLVWTAPGELFF
cdr3_nt: TGTGCCAGCAGCCTAGTATGGACAGCCCCCGGGGAGCTGTTTTTT

d_call: TRBD1
clone_size: NA
v_call: TRBV6-5
j_call: TRBJ1-2
cdr3_aa: CASRSQGGSYGYTF
cdr3_nt: TGTGCCAGCAGGTCCCAGGGGGGAAGCTATGGCTACACCTTC

d_call: NA
clone_size: few
v_call: TRBV6-4
j_call: TRBJ2-1
cdr3_aa: CASSQTTLANEQFF
cdr3_nt: TGTGCCAGCAGCCAAACCACGCTAGCGAATGAGCAGTTCTTC

d_call: NA
clone_size: NA
v_call: TRBV19
j_call: TRBJ1-6
cdr3_aa: CASKRSREYNSPLHF
cdr3_nt: TGTGCCAGTAAACGGTCCCGGGAATATAATTCACCCCTCCACTTT

d_call: NA
clone_size: NA
v_call: TRBV5-4
j_call: TRBJ1-2
cdr3_aa: CASSVRDFYGYTF
cdr3_nt: TGTGCCAGCAGCGTCAGGGACTTTTATGGCTACACCTTC

d_call: TRBD1
clone_size: NA
v_call: TRBV5-1
j_call: TRBJ2-7
cdr3_aa: CASSLPTGSYEQYF
cdr3_nt: TGCGCCAGCAGCTTGCCGACAGGGTCCTACGAGCAGTACTTC

d_call: NA
clone_size: many
v_call: TRBV9
j_call: TRBJ1-6
cdr3_aa: CASSVRGLNSPLHF
cdr3_nt: TGTGCCAGCAGCGTTAGGGGCCTCAATTCACCCCTCCACTTT

d_call: NA
clone_size: NA
v_call: TRBV7-9
j_call: TRBJ1-3
cdr3_aa: CASSHDAAGGNTIYF
cdr3_nt: TGTGCCAGCAGTCACGACGCAGCCGGGGGAAACACCATATATTTT

d_call: TRBD1
clone_size: NA
v_call: TRBV5-8
j_call: TRBJ2-2
cdr3_aa: CASSLGTGSPAGELFF
cdr3_nt: TGTGCCAGCAGCTTAGGGACAGGCTCTCCCGCCGGGGAGCTGTTTTTT

d_call: NA
clone_size: NA
v_call: TRBV3-1/TRBV3-2
j_call: TRBJ1-5
cdr3_aa: CASSQDPGNNQPQHF
cdr3_nt: TGTGCCAGCAGCCAAGACCCAGGGAACAATCAGCCCCAGCATTTT

d_call: NA
clone_size: NA
v_call: TRBV18
j_call: TRBJ1-3
cdr3_aa: CASSPSGVGGIGNTIYF
cdr3_nt: TGTGCCAGCTCACCCTCCGGGGTGGGCGGGATTGGAAACACCATATATTTT

d_call: NA
clone_size: NA
v_call: TRBV10-2
j_call: TRBJ2-6
cdr3_aa: CASRAAGANVLTF
cdr3_nt: TGCGCCAGCAGGGCAGCTGGGGCCAACGTCCTGACTTTC

d_call: TRBD1
clone_size: NA
v_call: TRBV6-1
j_call: TRBJ1-6
cdr3_aa: CASSVPGQGARSSPLHF
cdr3_nt: TGTGCCAGCAGTGTTCCGGGACAGGGGGCTCGAAGTTCACCCCTCCACTTT

d_call: NA
clone_size: once
v_call: TRBV6-1
j_call: TRBJ1-2
cdr3_aa: CASSESQGLGGYTF
cdr3_nt: TGTGCCAGCAGTGAAAGCCAGGGCCTGGGTGGCTACACCTTC

d_call: TRBD2
clone_size: NA
v_call: TRBV19
j_call: TRBJ2-2
cdr3_aa: CASRTSGGINTGELFF
cdr3_nt: TGTGCCAGTAGGACTAGCGGGGGGATTAACACCGGGGAGCTGTTTTTT